This T cell receptor (beta chain) was found in a study of blood T cells in healthy people across ages. The sample providers were healthy Caucasian people from Russia, aged roughly 6 to 95. The amount of total RNA extracted per sample was at least 5.5 micrograms. A second PCR, run for roughly 7 to 11 cycles, used a sample-barcoded 5' primer plus a J-beta primer mix. A single record per CDR3 protein comes from TCRdb applying MiXCR to the 5' RACE reads. The sample holds over a million distinct CDR3 sequences, around 55% seen once. This CDR3 spans 14 amino acids. Germline V gene lookup returns CDR1 MGHRA and CDR2 YSYEKL. V was shortened by 3 bases and J by 4 bases, with 10 bases between the two germline ends.

The chain recombines TRBV4-1 with TRBJ2-1, with no clear D. This TCR was recovered from a young man in good health. Sequenced sample: blood. The CDR3 sequence: CASSHTHQYNEQFF. The CDR3 DNA sequence: TGCGCCAGCAGCCATACACATCAATACAATGAGCAGTTCTTC.